This T cell receptor beta chain derives from a study of blood T cell repertoires in COVID-19. Turning to the study itself: Sites across the United States, Italy and Spain contributed samples from acute and convalescent COVID-19.

Per the original data handling: The authors estimated nucleated cell counts from reference gene primer amplification. Some clones are missing from TCRdb's copy, which holds only in-frame ones; the method was immunoSEQ multiplex PCR. V and J calls and clone size are as listed in that table; D and trimming were resolved from the DNA. The sample has 240,000 or so clones, roughly 79% seen once; the top ten hold 1.5% to 2%. This CDR3 has 17 amino acids. V dropped 3 bases and J dropped 1 base, with 18 bases sitting between them. CDR1 and CDR2 from the germline V gene are KGHSH and LQKENI. The chain employs TRBV18 and TRBJ1-1; D possibly corresponds to TRBD1 (5 bases). The clonotype was recovered from an elderly woman with acute or convalescent COVID-19. Sample: peripheral blood. The CDR3 DNA sequence: TGTGCCAGCTCACCCCTAATCGGGCAGGGAAGGAACACTGAAGCTTTCTTT. Translation gives CASSPLIGQGRNTEAFF.